There are many counts of the clone carrying this T cell receptor beta chain. Its cognate antigen is unknown. The data derive from a study of blood T cells in healthy people across ages. Study conclusions and caveats: Roughly linear age-related decline in beta diversity appeared, significant by age 40.

A second 7 to 11 cycle PCR used barcoded and J-beta primers. Each sample yielded at least 2.5 million CDR3-containing paired-end reads. TCRdb re-analysed the 5' RACE reads in MiXCR, keeping a single row per CDR3 protein. The repertoire holds approximately 900,000 distinct CDR3 sequences, just under 30% seen once, with roughly 10% in the top ten. The germline gives CDR1 MDHEN, CDR2 SYDVKM. This CDR3 region has 13 residues. V dropped 4 bases and J dropped 10 bases, with 14 bases sitting between them. Separately, the same data were catalogued under a study of T cells of mothers and their children. That work states: Donors were three healthy Caucasian mothers and their six children.

The sequence came from a woman in her thirties or forties in good health. Sequencing was performed on blood. The chain joins TRBV28 to TRBJ2-1; D may be TRBD2 (5 bases). This CDR3 reads CASSSRRTGEQFF. CDR3 sequence (DNA): TGTGCCAGCAGTTCCCGCAGAACGGGGGAGCAGTTCTTC.